The present TCR beta chain was sequenced within a study of cytomegalovirus exposure and HLA in healthy donors. Study observations and caveats: Trimming of TCR beta V- and J-genes showed a link, identified in a later analysis, to a missense DCLRE1C variant. Later, TCR association rates were found to vary by HLA locus, highest for DRB1 and lowest for HLA-C.

To note about this clone: Its target is not known.

J was trimmed by 0 bases and V by 5 bases; bases with no gene match: 8. Germline CDR1 is SGHTA and CDR2 is FQGNSA. The length of the CDR3 is 18 residues. In the PCR, 60 Vbeta and 13 Jbeta primers were used. The protocol was immunoSEQ multiplex PCR, while the TCRdb copy is restricted to in-frame clones and leaves out a portion. The sample lists approximately 150,000 clones; roughly 79% were seen once. The sequence came from a woman aged 50 to 60 in good health and CMV-seronegative. V usage is TRBV7-2 and J usage is TRBJ2-5; 14 bases match TRBD2. The sequencing input was PBMCs. The CDR3 loop reads CASSEGLAGGGYQETQYF. The DNA for the CDR3 is TGTGCCAGCAGCGAAGGACTAGCGGGGGGCGGGTACCAAGAGACCCAGTACTTC.